The 7 T cell receptor beta chains in this list originate from one sample, sequenced in a study of CD8+ T cells in alopecia areata listed by TCRdb under 2018. Library creation used the immunoSEQ multiplex PCR assay. For TCR sequencing, RNA was extracted from every sample and reverse transcribed into cDNA to serve as template. The clones in this table, taken by TCRdb from immuneACCESS, are in-frame only. Not every clone is retained; where verified, under half of the shortfall comes from an unresolved V gene, and the cause of the rest is unknown. Within this sample are 140,000 or so clones, with less than 65% of them counted one time only. 36% of the sample is in the top ten clones. Sequencing used CD8+ T cells sorted from blood. The source of these receptors is a human donor in good health.

The chain couples TRBV7-9 to TRBJ2-4; possibly TRBD2 for D (6 bases). The CDR3 sequence is 13 residues long. Between the trimmed V and J ends, which lost 8 bases and 8 bases, there was a span of 16 bases. Germline V gives CDR1 SEHNR, CDR2 FQNEAQ (reference sequence). In DNA, the CDR3 is TGTGCCAGCGGGATGGGGGGAGTGGACATTCAGTACTTC. This encodes CASGMGGVDIQYF.

The chain carries TRBV2 and TRBJ2-3, with 8 bases fitting TRBD1. J lost 4 bases, V lost 7 bases, and 4 bases had no gene match. This CDR3 region has 13 residues. From germline, CDR1 is SNHLY and CDR2 FYNNEI. The CDR3 DNA reads as TGTGCCAGCAAGAGGACAGGGTCAGATACGCAGTATTTT. This codes for CASKRTGSDTQYF. The complete variable domain, with remaining parts taken from reference TRBV2 and TRBJ2-3, reads EPEVTQTPSHQVTQMGQEVILRCVPISNHLYFYWYRQILGQKVEFLVSFYNNEISEKSEIFDDQFSVERPDGSNFTLKIRSTKLEDSAMYFCASKRTGSDTQYFGPGTRLTVL.

In regard to this clone: Germline is not matched at one junction end, which may reflect a read error. The genes are TRBV25-1 and TRBJ2-7; D not resolved. The CDR3 contains 11 residues. CDR1 MGHDK and CDR2 SYGVNS come from the germline V gene. CDR3 DNA: TGTGCCACCAGTCTGGGCGCCGAGCAGTACTTC. Residues: CATSLGAEQYF.

The chain joins TRBV19 to TRBJ2-2; 10 bases fit TRBD2. The CDR3 contains 16 residues. Germline loops: CDR1 LNHDA, CDR2 SQIVND (reference sequence). Trimming removed 5 bases from V and 3 bases from J; junction bases left unmatched: 6. CDR3 DNA sequence: TGTGCCAGTAGTGCCGGGACTAGCGAATACACCGGGGAGCTGTTTTTT. Translating gives CASSAGTSEYTGELFF. Together with reference TRBV19 and TRBJ2-2, the CDR3 gives the full variable domain: DGGITQSPKYLFRKEGQNVTLSCEQNLNHDAMYWYRQDPGQGLRLIYYSQIVNDFQKGDIAEGYSVSREKKESFPLTVTSAQKNPTAFYLCASSAGTSEYTGELFFGEGSRLTVL.

The V gene is TRBV30, the J gene TRBJ1-2; TRBD1 matches at 8 bases. The J segment lost 6 bases and the V segment lost 3 bases, leaving 6 bases of the junction unmatched. The CDR3 consists of 13 residues. Looked up from germline, CDR1 is GTSNPN and CDR2 is SVGIG (reference sequence). The CDR3 DNA reads as TGTGCCTGGAGCGAAGACAGGGGCGATGGCTACACCTTC. Translating gives CAWSEDRGDGYTF.

The chain employs TRBV30 and TRBJ1-5; D is ambiguous. V dropped 1 base and J dropped 0 bases, with 7 bases sitting between them. Germline V CDR1 and CDR2: GTSNPN, SVGIG (reference sequence). The CDR3 is 14 residues long. The CDR3 DNA reads TGTGCCTGGAGTGCGGCTTATAGCAATCAGCCCCAGCATTTT. This sequence encodes CAWSAAYSNQPQHF.

The rearrangement uses TRBV28 and TRBJ2-1; tentative D call: TRBD2 (5 bases). The germline CDR1 and CDR2 sequences are MDHEN and SYDVKM. This CDR3 spans 15 amino acids. Trimming left V 6 bases short and J 5 bases short, with 17 bases between. The CDR3 region is CASSPGSDENNEQFF. CDR3 DNA sequence: TGTGCCAGCAGCCCCGGTAGCGACGAAAACAATGAGCAGTTCTTC.